These 31 T cell receptor beta chains were all obtained from the same sample, sequenced in a study of T cell responses to AZD1222 COVID-19 vaccine. TCRdb's copy holds only in-frame clones and misses some; the assay was immunoSEQ multiplex PCR. The table records around 95,000 clones, 70% to 90% of them present only once. Specimen: peripheral blood, collected on day 0 of MenACWY control vaccination. These receptors all stem from an adult in good health.

The V and J genes are TRBV5-5 and TRBJ2-1; D is uncertain. The length of the CDR3 is 14 residues. Germline V gives CDR1 SGHKS, CDR2 YYEKEE (reference sequence). V lost 5 bases, J lost 2 bases, and 11 bases lay in between. The CDR3 DNA sequence: TGTGCCAGCAGGTCCGGGCCCACCTACAATGAGCAGTTCTTC. This sequence encodes CASRSGPTYNEQFF.

This clone was picked up one time. The chain recombines TRBV28 with TRBJ1-6, with a weak D call TRBD1 (6 bases). V was clipped by 7 bases and J by 7 bases, with 14 bases between them. There are 14 residues in the CDR3. Germline lookup yields CDR1 MDHEN and CDR2 SYDVKM. Here the CDR3 reads CASTWGARNSPLHF. The CDR3 region has the DNA TGTGCCAGCACCTGGGGGGCCCGGAATTCACCCCTCCACTTT.

V gene TRBV15 combines with J gene TRBJ1-1, with D tentatively TRBD1 (5 bases). Trimming shortened V by 0 bases and J by 5 bases, and 13 bases separated the two germline ends. Per the germline V gene, CDR1 is LNHNV and CDR2 is YYDKDF (reference sequence). The CDR3 loop spans 15 amino acids. This CDR3 reads CATSREPQGGTEAFF. CDR3 coding DNA: TGTGCCACCAGCAGAGAACCCCAGGGCGGGACTGAAGCTTTCTTT.

The chain has TRBV28 and TRBJ2-7; no clear D gene. The CDR3 sequence is 12 residues long. Looked up from germline, CDR1 is MDHEN and CDR2 is SYDVKM. V shed 4 bases and J shed 5 bases, with 9 bases lying between them. The CDR3: CASSSQSDEQYF. The CDR3 DNA is TGTGCCAGCAGTTCCCAGTCCGACGAGCAGTACTTC.

This CDR3 reads CASSSPDRGGGQPQHF. In DNA, the CDR3 is TGTGCCAGTAGTTCCCCTGACAGGGGCGGGGGACAGCCCCAGCATTTT. The chain combines TRBV19 with TRBJ1-5, with 8 bases fitting TRBD1. In germline, CDR1 is LNHDA, CDR2 SQIVND (reference sequence). This CDR3 region has 16 residues. V was pared by 5 bases and J by 7 bases, with 13 bases of the junction left unmatched.

The J gene is TRBJ2-1, the V gene TRBV29-1; TRBD2 agrees at 14 bases. Germline V lookup: CDR1 SQVTM, CDR2 ANQGSEA. V trimming: 1 base; J trimming: 6 bases; junction bases outside the gene matches: 8. The CDR3 covers 17 residues. CDR3 loop: CSVEGETSGRAGNEQFF. The CDR3 coding sequence is TGCAGCGTTGAAGGAGAGACTAGCGGGAGGGCAGGCAATGAGCAGTTCTTC.

V and J are TRBV19 and TRBJ1-1; TRBD1 might be the D (5 bases). Deletions cut 1 base from V and 5 bases from J, with 14 bases between. This CDR3 comprises 15 residues. Germline CDR1 is LNHDA and CDR2 is SQIVND (reference sequence). This CDR3 is CASSIAGTSPTEAFF. The CDR3 nucleotides read TGTGCCAGTAGTATAGCTGGGACTTCCCCTACTGAAGCTTTCTTT.

The rearrangement uses TRBV27 and TRBJ1-5; 8 bases fit TRBD1. This CDR3 spans 13 amino acids. Germline CDR1 is MNHEY and CDR2 is SMNVEV (reference sequence). Trimming at V came to 7 bases and at J to 10 bases, leaving 9 bases not matched to a gene. Here the CDR3 reads CASKGQGGNPQHF. The DNA for the CDR3 is TGTGCCAGCAAAGGACAGGGAGGAAATCCCCAGCATTTT.

The rearrangement joins TRBV6-5 to TRBJ1-6; 7 bases agree with TRBD1. V was pared by 2 bases and J by 14 bases, with 6 bases of the junction left unmatched. The germline V gene encodes CDR1 MNHEY and CDR2 SVGAGI. The CDR3 extends over 13 amino acids. The CDR3 nucleotides read TGTGCCAGCAGTTACCCGTCAGGGGGGTCCCTCCACTTT. It encodes CASSYPSGGSLHF.

The genes are TRBV19 and TRBJ2-2, with a tentative D call TRBD2 (6 bases). Germline V CDR1 and CDR2: LNHDA, SQIVND (reference sequence). V was cut by 3 bases and J by 7 bases, with 9 bases left in between. The CDR3 has 13 residues. The CDR3 here is CASSIVGGGELFF. CDR3 coding DNA: TGTGCCAGTAGTATCGTGGGGGGCGGGGAGCTGTTTTTT.

The chain carries TRBV7-3 and TRBJ2-2; D remains unclear. Per germline, CDR1 SGHTA and CDR2 FQGTGA. The length of the CDR3 is 13 residues. Trimming cost V 2 bases and J 4 bases, with 5 bases left between them. In DNA, the CDR3 is TGTGCCAGCAGCTTACTTACCACCGGGGAGCTGTTTTTT. Amino acid sequence: CASSLLTTGELFF. Complete variable domain (other parts from reference TRBV7-3 and TRBJ2-2): GAGVSQTPSNKVTEKGKYVELRCDPISGHTALYWYRQSLGQGPEFLIYFQGTGAADDSGLPNDRFFAVRPEGSVSTLKIQRTERGDSAVYLCASSLLTTGELFFGEGSRLTVL.

This clone was seen only once. This chain joins TRBV7-9 and TRBJ2-1, with 9 bases fitting TRBD2. This CDR3 contains 15 residues. Looked up from germline, CDR1 is SEHNR and CDR2 is FQNEAQ (reference sequence). With 3 bases clipped from V and 10 bases from J, the junction kept 10 bases outside the gene matches. The CDR3 sequence: CASSLAGGPSKEQFF. The CDR3 region has the DNA TGTGCCAGCAGCTTGGCGGGAGGGCCGTCGAAGGAGCAGTTCTTC.

Concerning this clone: Other DNA sequences of this sample code for an identical CDR3. This chain links TRBV20-1 with TRBJ2-7, with D tentatively TRBD2 (5 bases). This CDR3 has 11 amino acids. CDR1 and CDR2 (germline): DFQATT, SNEGSKA (reference sequence). Trimming removed 3 bases from V and 4 bases from J, with 7 bases in between. In nucleotides, the CDR3 is TGCAGTGCTAGGGAGGTGTACGAGCAGTACTTC. This translates into CSAREVYEQYF.

The V call is TRBV28, the J call TRBJ1-2, with D tentatively TRBD1 (6 bases). There are 13 residues in the CDR3. Trimming left V 7 bases short and J 7 bases short, with 16 bases between. CDR1 and CDR2 (germline): MDHEN, SYDVKM. CDR3 loop: CASISGAQIGYTF. CDR3 nucleotides: TGTGCCAGCATATCGGGGGCGCAAATTGGCTACACCTTC.

This rearrangement joins TRBV13 to TRBJ2-7; TRBD2 matches 8 bases. Unmatched junction bases numbered 2, after V lost 0 bases and J lost 1 base. The CDR3 length is 15 residues. Germline V gives CDR1 PRHDT, CDR2 FYEKMQ (reference sequence). The CDR3 DNA is TGTGCCAGCAGCTTAGGGGCTAGCGGGTCCTACGAGCAGTACTTC. Its translation is CASSLGASGSYEQYF.

In its sample, this clone was seen once. The chain has TRBV5-1 and TRBJ1-6, with 7 positions matching TRBD1. The CDR3 has 14 amino acids. The germline V gene has CDR1 SGHRS and CDR2 YFSETQ. V lost 4 bases and J lost 6; bases outside the gene matches: 4. The CDR3 nucleotides read TGCGCCAGCAGCGTCGGGACAGCTAATTCACCCCTCCACTTT. This codes for CASSVGTANSPLHF.

The rearrangement uses TRBV7-8 and TRBJ2-4; no clear D. The CDR3 covers 13 residues. Between the trimmed V and J ends, which lost 5 bases and 5 bases, there was a span of 10 bases. Per germline, CDR1 SGHVS and CDR2 FQNEAQ. Written as DNA, the CDR3 is TGTGCCAGCAGCCGAGGTTCGGAAAACATTCAGTACTTC. It translates to CASSRGSENIQYF.

The chain is built from TRBV30 and TRBJ1-5; D gene uncertain. Trimming shortened V by 0 bases and J by 6 bases, and 9 bases separated the two germline ends. The CDR3 is made up of 13 amino acids. Germline lookup yields CDR1 GTSNPN and CDR2 SVGIG (reference sequence). CDR3 amino acids: CAWSVGDSQPQHF. The CDR3 region has the DNA TGTGCCTGGAGTGTTGGGGATAGTCAGCCCCAGCATTTT. Drawing the rest from reference TRBV30 and TRBJ1-5, the complete variable domain is SQTIHQWPATLVQPVGSPLSLECTVEGTSNPNLYWYRQAAGRGLQLLFYSVGIGQISSEVPQNLSASRPQDRQFILSSKKLLLSDSGFYLCAWSVGDSQPQHFGDGTRLSIL.

The sample holds a few counts of this clone. The V gene is TRBV5-4, the J gene TRBJ1-5; D is ambiguous. Germline V gene sequence: CDR1 SGHNT, CDR2 YYREEE (reference sequence). The CDR3 is made up of 12 amino acids. V lost 0 bases and J 7 bases, leaving 5 bases between the germline ends. The CDR3 sequence is CASSLDAQPQHF. The DNA of the CDR3 is TGTGCCAGCAGCTTGGATGCACAGCCCCAGCATTTT.

V usage is TRBV20-1 and J usage is TRBJ2-4, with D unclear. Per germline, CDR1 DFQATT and CDR2 SNEGSKA (reference sequence). The V and J ends lost 6 bases and 7 bases respectively, with 10 bases between them. This CDR3 has 11 amino acids. The CDR3 sequence: CSAALENIQYF. The CDR3 nucleotides read TGCAGTGCAGCGTTGGAGAACATTCAGTACTTC.

The chain couples TRBV28 to TRBJ1-1; 11 nucleotides align to TRBD1. Losses at the gene ends were 6 bases for V and 11 bases for J; bases not matched to a gene: 8. The CDR3 runs to 13 residues. Looked up from germline, CDR1 is MDHEN and CDR2 is SYDVKM. The CDR3 coding sequence is TGTGCCAGCAGACCCGGACAGGGGGCGGACGCTTTCTTT. As protein: CASRPGQGADAFF. Full variable domain (remainder filled in from reference TRBV28 and TRBJ1-1): DVKVTQSSRYLVKRTGEKVFLECVQDMDHENMFWYRQDPGLGLRLIYFSYDVKMKEKGDIPEGYSVSREKKERFSLILESASTNQTSMYLCASRPGQGADAFFGQGTRLTVV.

The chain joins TRBV13 to TRBJ1-2; 9 positions agree with TRBD1. V lost 3 bases to trimming and J lost 6 bases; unmatched junction nucleotides: 2. CDR3 length equals 13 residues. The germline CDR1 and CDR2 sequences are PRHDT and FYEKMQ (reference sequence). The DNA for the CDR3 is TGTGCCAGCAGCTTCCGACAGGGGGATGGCTACACCTTC. Amino acids: CASSFRQGDGYTF.

This chain links TRBV4-1 with TRBJ1-2; the D is unclear. Germline V gives CDR1 MGHRA, CDR2 YSYEKL. The V and J ends lost 0 bases and 7 bases respectively, with 18 bases between them. CDR3 length: 16 residues. Written as DNA, the CDR3 is TGCGCCAGCAGCCAAGATCCCTTTGACAATAGCGGTGGCTACACCTTC. Its protein is CASSQDPFDNSGGYTF.

This chain connects TRBV4-1 to TRBJ2-3; D may match TRBD1 or TRBD2 (6 bases each). In germline, CDR1 is MGHRA, CDR2 YSYEKL. The germline V and J ends were trimmed by 6 bases and 3 bases, with 22 bases remaining between them. This CDR3 is 17 amino acids long. The CDR3 DNA sequence: TGCGCCAGCAGTTGGACTCTAGCGACAGGAGCAACAGATACGCAGTATTTT. This translates into CASSWTLATGATDTQYF.

The chain carries TRBV5-8 and TRBJ1-2, with 7 bases that match TRBD1. The junction had 2 bases not matched to a gene; V was cut back by 3 bases and J by 3 bases. CDR1 is SGHTS and CDR2 is YDEGEE in the germline V gene. The CDR3 runs to 13 residues. As DNA, the CDR3 is TGTGCCAGCAGCTCCCAGGGGGACTATGGCTACACCTTC. It yields the protein CASSSQGDYGYTF.

V is TRBV5-4 and J is TRBJ1-5; no clear D gene. The CDR3 covers 13 residues. V lost 2 bases and J lost 1, with 4 bases in between. CDR1 and CDR2 (germline): SGHNT, YYREEE (reference sequence). This CDR3 is CASSFGSNQPQHF. The CDR3 bases are TGTGCCAGCAGCTTCGGGAGCAATCAGCCCCAGCATTTT.

This chain joins TRBV5-1 and TRBJ1-6; no clear D. Trimming cost V 4 bases and J 7 bases, with 9 bases left between them. The CDR3 consists of 13 residues. The germline V gene has CDR1 SGHRS and CDR2 YFSETQ. CDR3 coding DNA: TGCGCCAGCAGCGCGGACGGCAATTCACCCCTCCACTTT. Translation: CASSADGNSPLHF.

The chain employs TRBV28 and TRBJ1-4; 10 bases map to TRBD1. Trimming cost V 6 bases and J 6 bases; bases outside gene matches: 4. This CDR3 is 14 amino acids long. Germline lookup yields CDR1 MDHEN and CDR2 SYDVKM. This CDR3 reads CASRRTGGDEKLFF. The CDR3 coding sequence is TGTGCCAGCAGAAGGACAGGGGGGGATGAAAAACTGTTTTTT.

The J gene is TRBJ2-1, the V gene TRBV30; TRBD2 matches at 12 bases. CDR1 is GTSNPN, CDR2 SVGIG, per germline (reference sequence). The J segment lost 0 bases and the V segment lost 1 base, leaving 16 bases of the junction unmatched. The CDR3 length is 21 residues. DNA for the CDR3: TGTGCCTGGAGTGGAGCCCGGACTAGCGGGGTATACTCTAGCTCCTACAATGAGCAGTTCTTC. Its protein is CAWSGARTSGVYSSSYNEQFF.

The gene calls are TRBV28 and TRBJ1-4, with D tentatively TRBD1 (5 bases). The germline gives CDR1 MDHEN, CDR2 SYDVKM. This CDR3 comprises 14 residues. Deletions cut 5 bases from V and 8 bases from J, with 15 bases between. As DNA, the CDR3 is TGTGCCAGCAGTACTTCTTCCGGGGCCGAAAAACTGTTTTTT. Its protein product is CASSTSSGAEKLFF. The entire variable domain, with the rest obtained from reference TRBV28 and TRBJ1-4, is as follows: DVKVTQSSRYLVKRTGEKVFLECVQDMDHENMFWYRQDPGLGLRLIYFSYDVKMKEKGDIPEGYSVSREKKERFSLILESASTNQTSMYLCASSTSSGAEKLFFGSGTQLSVL.

This chain links TRBV4-3 with TRBJ1-4, with 10 bases aligning to TRBD1. This CDR3 has 15 residues. Germline-derived CDR1 and CDR2 are LGHNA and YSLEER. J was trimmed by 7 bases and V by 4 bases; bases with no gene match: 6. CDR3 residues: CASSRGQGEGEKLFF. Here the CDR3 DNA reads TGCGCCAGCAGCCGAGGACAGGGGGAAGGTGAAAAACTGTTTTTT.